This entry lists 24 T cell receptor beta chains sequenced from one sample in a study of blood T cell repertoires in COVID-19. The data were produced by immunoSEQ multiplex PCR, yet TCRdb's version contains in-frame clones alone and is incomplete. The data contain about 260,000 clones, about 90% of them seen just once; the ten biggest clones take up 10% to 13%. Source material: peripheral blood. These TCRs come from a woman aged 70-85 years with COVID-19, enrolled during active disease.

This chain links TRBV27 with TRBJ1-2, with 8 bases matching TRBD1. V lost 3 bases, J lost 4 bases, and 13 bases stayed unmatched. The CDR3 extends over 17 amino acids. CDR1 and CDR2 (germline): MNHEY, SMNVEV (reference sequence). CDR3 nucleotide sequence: TGTGCCAGCAGTTTCGGACAGGGTAGGGCCGACCGCTATGGCTACACCTTC. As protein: CASSFGQGRADRYGYTF.

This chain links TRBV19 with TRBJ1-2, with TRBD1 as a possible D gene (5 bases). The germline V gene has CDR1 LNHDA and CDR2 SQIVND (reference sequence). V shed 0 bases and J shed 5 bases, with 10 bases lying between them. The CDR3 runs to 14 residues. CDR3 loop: CASSIEPTVYGYTF. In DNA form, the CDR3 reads TGTGCCAGTAGTATAGAACCGACAGTTTATGGCTACACCTTC.

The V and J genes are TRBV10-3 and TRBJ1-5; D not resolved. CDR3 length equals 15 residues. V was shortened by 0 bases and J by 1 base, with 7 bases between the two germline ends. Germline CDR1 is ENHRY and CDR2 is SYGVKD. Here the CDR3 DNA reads TGTGCCATCAGTGAGTCTAGCAGAAGCAATCAGCCCCAGCATTTT. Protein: CAISESSRSNQPQHF.

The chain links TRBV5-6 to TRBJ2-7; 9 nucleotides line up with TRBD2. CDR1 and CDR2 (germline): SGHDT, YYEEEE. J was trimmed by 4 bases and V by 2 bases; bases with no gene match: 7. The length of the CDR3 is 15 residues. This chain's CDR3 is CASSLGLAGIYEQYF. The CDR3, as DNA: TGTGCCAGCAGCTTAGGGCTAGCGGGGATATACGAGCAGTACTTC. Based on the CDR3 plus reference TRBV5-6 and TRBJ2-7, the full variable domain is DAGVTQSPTHLIKTRGQQVTLRCSPKSGHDTVSWYQQALGQGPQFIFQYYEEEERQRGNFPDRFSGHQFPNYSSELNVNALLLGDSALYLCASSLGLAGIYEQYFGPGTRLTVT.

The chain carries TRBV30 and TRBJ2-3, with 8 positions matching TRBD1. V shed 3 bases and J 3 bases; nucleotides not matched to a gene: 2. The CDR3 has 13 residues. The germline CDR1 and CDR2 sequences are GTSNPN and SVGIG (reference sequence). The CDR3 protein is CAWRGQATDTQYF. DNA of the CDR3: TGTGCCTGGAGGGGACAGGCGACAGATACGCAGTATTTT. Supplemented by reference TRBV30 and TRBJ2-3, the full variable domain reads SQTIHQWPATLVQPVGSPLSLECTVEGTSNPNLYWYRQAAGRGLQLLFYSVGIGQISSEVPQNLSASRPQDRQFILSSKKLLLSDSGFYLCAWRGQATDTQYFGPGTRLTVL.

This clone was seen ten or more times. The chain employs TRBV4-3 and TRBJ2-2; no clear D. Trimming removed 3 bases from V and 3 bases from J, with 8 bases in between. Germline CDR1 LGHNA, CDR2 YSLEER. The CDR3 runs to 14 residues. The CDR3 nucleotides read TGCGCCAGCAGCCAGGGCAGAGACACCGGGGAGCTGTTTTTT. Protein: CASSQGRDTGELFF.

CDR3 in DNA: TGCGCCAGCAGCCAGGGGGCCACAGATACGCAGTATTTT. This encodes CASSQGATDTQYF. This sequence joins TRBV5-1 and TRBJ2-3; 8 bases agree with TRBD1. V gave up 4 bases and J gave up 2 bases; unmatched junction bases: 0. This CDR3 has 13 amino acids. The germline V gene encodes CDR1 SGHRS and CDR2 YFSETQ.

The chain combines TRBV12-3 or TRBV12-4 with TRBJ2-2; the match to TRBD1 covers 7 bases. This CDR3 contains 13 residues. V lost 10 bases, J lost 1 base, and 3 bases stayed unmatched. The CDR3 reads CAKGQMNTGELFF. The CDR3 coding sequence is TGTGCCAAGGGACAGATGAACACCGGGGAGCTGTTTTTT.

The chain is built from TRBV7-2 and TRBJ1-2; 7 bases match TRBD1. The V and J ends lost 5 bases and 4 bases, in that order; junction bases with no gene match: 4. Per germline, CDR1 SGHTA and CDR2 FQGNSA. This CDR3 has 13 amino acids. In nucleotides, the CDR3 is TGTGCCAGCAGCCTTTGGACAGGCTATGGCTACACCTTC. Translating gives CASSLWTGYGYTF. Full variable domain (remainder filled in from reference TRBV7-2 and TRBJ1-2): GAGVSQSPSNKVTEKGKDVELRCDPISGHTALYWYRQSLGQGLEFLIYFQGNSAPDKSGLPSDRFSAERTGGSVSTLTIQRTQQEDSAVYLCASSLWTGYGYTFGSGTRLTVV.

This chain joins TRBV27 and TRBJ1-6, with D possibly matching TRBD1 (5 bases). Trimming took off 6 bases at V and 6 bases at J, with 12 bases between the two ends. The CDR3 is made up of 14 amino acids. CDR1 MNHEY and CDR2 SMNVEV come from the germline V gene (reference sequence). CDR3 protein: CASSLQASNSPLHF. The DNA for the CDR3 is TGTGCCAGCAGCCTACAGGCCTCTAATTCACCCCTCCACTTT.

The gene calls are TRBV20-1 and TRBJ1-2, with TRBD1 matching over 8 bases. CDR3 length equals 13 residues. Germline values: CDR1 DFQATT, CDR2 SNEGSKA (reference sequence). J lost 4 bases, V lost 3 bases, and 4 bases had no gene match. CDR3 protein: CSASKTGAYGYTF. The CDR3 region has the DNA TGCAGTGCTAGTAAGACAGGGGCCTATGGCTACACCTTC.

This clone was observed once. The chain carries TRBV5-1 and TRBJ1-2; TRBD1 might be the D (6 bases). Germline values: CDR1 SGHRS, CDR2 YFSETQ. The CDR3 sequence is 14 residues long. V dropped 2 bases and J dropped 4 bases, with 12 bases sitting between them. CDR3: CASSFSGVAYGYTF. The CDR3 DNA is TGCGCCAGCAGCTTCTCAGGGGTGGCCTATGGCTACACCTTC.

The CDR3 here is CASSQEGQGGDEKLFF. The CDR3 DNA follows: TGCGCCAGCAGCCAAGAGGGACAGGGAGGGGATGAAAAACTGTTTTTT. V usage is TRBV4-1 and J usage is TRBJ1-4; TRBD1 aligns across 9 bases. V lost 0 bases, J lost 6 bases, and 5 bases stayed unmatched. The CDR3 covers 16 residues. Germline V CDR1 and CDR2: MGHRA, YSYEKL.

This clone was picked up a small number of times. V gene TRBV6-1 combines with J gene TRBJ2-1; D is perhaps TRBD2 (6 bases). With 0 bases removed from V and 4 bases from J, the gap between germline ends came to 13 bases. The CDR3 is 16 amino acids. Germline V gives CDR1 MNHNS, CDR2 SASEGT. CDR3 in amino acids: CASSEAGGLRYNEQFF. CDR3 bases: TGTGCCAGCAGTGAAGCAGGAGGGCTTCGTTACAATGAGCAGTTCTTC.

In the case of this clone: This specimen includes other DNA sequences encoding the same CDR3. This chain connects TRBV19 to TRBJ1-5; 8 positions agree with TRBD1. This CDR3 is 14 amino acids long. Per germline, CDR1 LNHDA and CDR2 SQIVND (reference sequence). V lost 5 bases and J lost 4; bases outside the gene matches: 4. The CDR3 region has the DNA TGTGCCAGTAGTGGAACAGGGGGGAATCAGCCCCAGCATTTT. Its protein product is CASSGTGGNQPQHF.

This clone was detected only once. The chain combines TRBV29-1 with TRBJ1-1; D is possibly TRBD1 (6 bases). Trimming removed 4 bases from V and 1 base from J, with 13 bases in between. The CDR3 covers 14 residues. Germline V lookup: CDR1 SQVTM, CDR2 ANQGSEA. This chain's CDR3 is CSVGFTGRNTEAFF. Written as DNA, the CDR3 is TGCAGCGTTGGGTTTACAGGGCGGAACACTGAAGCTTTCTTT.

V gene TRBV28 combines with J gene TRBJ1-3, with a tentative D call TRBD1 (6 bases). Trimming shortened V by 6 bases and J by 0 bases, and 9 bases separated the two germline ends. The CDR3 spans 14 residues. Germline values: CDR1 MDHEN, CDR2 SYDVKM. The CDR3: CASRPGHSGNTIYF. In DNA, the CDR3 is TGTGCCAGCAGGCCGGGACACTCTGGAAACACCATATATTTT.

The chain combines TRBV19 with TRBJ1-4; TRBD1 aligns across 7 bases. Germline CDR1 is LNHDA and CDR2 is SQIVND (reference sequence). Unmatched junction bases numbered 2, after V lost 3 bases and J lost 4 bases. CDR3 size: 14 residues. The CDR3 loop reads CASSMRDSNEKLFF. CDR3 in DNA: TGTGCCAGTAGTATGAGGGACAGTAATGAAAAACTGTTTTTT.

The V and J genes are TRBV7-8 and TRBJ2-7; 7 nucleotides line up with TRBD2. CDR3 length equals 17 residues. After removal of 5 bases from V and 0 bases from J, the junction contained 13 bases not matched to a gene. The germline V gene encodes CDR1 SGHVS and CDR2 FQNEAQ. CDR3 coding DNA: TGTGCCAGCAGCCGACTAACTAGCGAGAAAAGCTCCTACGAGCAGTACTTC. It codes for CASSRLTSEKSSYEQYF.

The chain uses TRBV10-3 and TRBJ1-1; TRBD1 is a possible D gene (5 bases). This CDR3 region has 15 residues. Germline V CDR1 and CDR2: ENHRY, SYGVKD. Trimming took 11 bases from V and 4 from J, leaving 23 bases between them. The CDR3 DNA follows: TGTGCCTCAGGGTACTCAGGACTAAGGGGCACTGAAGCTTTCTTT. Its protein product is CASGYSGLRGTEAFF.

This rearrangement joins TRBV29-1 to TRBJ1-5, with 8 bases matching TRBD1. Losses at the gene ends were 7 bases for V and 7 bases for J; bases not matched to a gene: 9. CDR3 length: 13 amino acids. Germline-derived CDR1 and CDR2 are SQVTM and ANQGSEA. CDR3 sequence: CSASTGVGQPQHF. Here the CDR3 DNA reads TGCAGCGCCTCGACAGGGGTCGGACAGCCCCAGCATTTT.

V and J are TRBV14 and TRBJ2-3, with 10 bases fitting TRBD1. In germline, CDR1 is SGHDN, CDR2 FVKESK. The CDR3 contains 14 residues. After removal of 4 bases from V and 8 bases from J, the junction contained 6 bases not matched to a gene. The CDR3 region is CASSLGQGKATQYF. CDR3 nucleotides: TGTGCCAGCAGCCTGGGACAGGGGAAGGCTACGCAGTATTTT.

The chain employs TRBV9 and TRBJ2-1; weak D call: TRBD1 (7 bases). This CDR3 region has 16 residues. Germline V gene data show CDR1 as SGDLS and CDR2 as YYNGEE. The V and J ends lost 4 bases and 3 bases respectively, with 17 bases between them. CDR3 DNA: TGTGCCAGCAGCCCACCAGGGGGGACAGACTACAATGAGCAGTTCTTC. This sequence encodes CASSPPGGTDYNEQFF.

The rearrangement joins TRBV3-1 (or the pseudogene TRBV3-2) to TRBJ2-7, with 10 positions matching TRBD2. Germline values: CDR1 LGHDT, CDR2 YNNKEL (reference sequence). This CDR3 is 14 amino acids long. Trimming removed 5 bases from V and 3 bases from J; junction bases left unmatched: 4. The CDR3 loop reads CASSTSGVHYEQYF. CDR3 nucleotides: TGTGCCAGCAGCACTAGCGGGGTACACTACGAGCAGTACTTC.